The 15 T cell receptor beta chains in this list originate from one sample, sequenced in a study of T cell responses to AZD1222 COVID-19 vaccine. Clones were sequenced by immunoSEQ multiplex PCR, and TCRdb holds only the in-frame ones, with some missing. The sample records approximately 120,000 clones, 90% being singletons. This material consisted of peripheral blood, taken on day 0 of AZD1222 vaccination. The source is an adult in good health.

V is TRBV2 and J is TRBJ2-1; possibly TRBD2 for D (6 bases). CDR1 and CDR2 from the germline V gene are SNHLY and FYNNEI. This CDR3 has 13 residues. V lost 7 bases and J 7 bases, leaving 14 bases between the germline ends. The CDR3, as DNA: TGTGCCAGCACCCCCCGACTAGGAAATGAGCAGTTCTTC. Amino acid sequence: CASTPRLGNEQFF.

This chain links TRBV9 with TRBJ1-1; D not certain. Germline CDR1 SGDLS, CDR2 YYNGEE. The CDR3 has 13 residues. Trimming pared 1 base from V and 1 base from J, leaving 5 bases between. CDR3 coding DNA: TGTGCCAGCAGCGTAAGTCAGAACACTGAAGCTTTCTTT. This translates into CASSVSQNTEAFF.

This chain uses TRBV7-2 with TRBJ1-1, with D tentatively TRBD1 (6 bases). V dropped 0 bases and J dropped 8 bases, with 13 bases sitting between them. Looked up from germline, CDR1 is SGHTA and CDR2 is FQGNSA. The CDR3 spans 14 residues. CDR3 sequence (DNA): TGTGCCAGCAGCTTAGCGGGACACCCGCCCGAAGCTTTCTTT. Its translation is CASSLAGHPPEAFF.

This clone was detected once. The chain uses TRBV19 and TRBJ2-7; 10 positions agree with TRBD1. The J segment lost 4 bases and the V segment lost 3 bases, leaving 3 bases of the junction unmatched. Germline assignment: CDR1 LNHDA and CDR2 SQIVND (reference sequence). The length of the CDR3 is 14 residues. The CDR3 nucleotides read TGTGCCAGTAGTATTGACAGGGGGCCTTACGAGCAGTACTTC. Its protein product is CASSIDRGPYEQYF.

This sequence joins TRBV18 and TRBJ2-3, with 9 bases fitting TRBD1. V lost 3 bases and J lost 5; bases outside the gene matches: 9. This CDR3 contains 16 residues. Germline-derived CDR1 and CDR2 are KGHSH and LQKENI. Here the CDR3 reads CASSPLGTGFGDTQYF. CDR3 coding DNA: TGTGCCAGCTCACCCCTCGGGACAGGGTTTGGAGATACGCAGTATTTT.

This clone was counted once. The chain combines TRBV12-5 with TRBJ2-5; 10 positions match TRBD1. V shed 6 bases, J shed 4 bases, and the junction held 5 bases outside the gene matches. The CDR3 is made up of 14 amino acids. Germline V CDR1 and CDR2: LGHNT, FRNRAP. The DNA of the CDR3 is TGTGCTAGTGGCACGGACAGGGGGGGAGAGACCCAGTACTTC. Residues: CASGTDRGGETQYF.

The gene calls are TRBV23-1 and TRBJ2-3; 7 bases map to TRBD2. TRBV23-1 is assigned to the ORF class and has an uncertain function. V was pared by 0 bases and J by 6 bases, with 15 bases of the junction left unmatched. The CDR3 has 18 residues. Here the CDR3 DNA reads TGCGCCAGCAGTCAATCTGGACTAGTTTTACCATCGAGGGATACGCAGTATTTT. Protein sequence: CASSQSGLVLPSRDTQYF.

The chain recombines TRBV27 with TRBJ2-3; D remains ambiguous. The ends were cut back, 0 bases at V and 6 bases at J, with 4 bases in the middle. The CDR3 extends over 12 amino acids. The germline V gene encodes CDR1 MNHEY and CDR2 SMNVEV (reference sequence). This chain's CDR3 is CASSLSGDTQYF. In nucleotides, the CDR3 is TGTGCCAGCAGTTTATCGGGGGATACGCAGTATTTT.

Comments on this clone: Different DNA sequences within this sample yield the same CDR3. The chain employs TRBV10-1 and TRBJ2-1; 9 bases match TRBD2. V lost 5 bases, J lost 0 bases, and 8 bases stayed unmatched. Germline CDR1 is WNHNN and CDR2 is SYGVQD (reference sequence). The CDR3 is 17 residues long. CDR3 nucleotide sequence: TGCGCCAGCAGTCCGACTAGCGGACTAAGCTCCTACAATGAGCAGTTCTTC. Protein product: CASSPTSGLSSYNEQFF.

This sequence joins TRBV19 and TRBJ1-1, with D tentatively TRBD1 (6 bases). The CDR3 is 16 residues long. Germline values: CDR1 LNHDA, CDR2 SQIVND (reference sequence). V lost 7 bases, J lost 5 bases, and 23 bases lay in between. Here the CDR3 reads CASIPPLQGKGTEAFF. The CDR3 bases are TGTGCCAGTATTCCACCCCTCCAGGGGAAGGGGACTGAAGCTTTCTTT.

V gene TRBV19 combines with J gene TRBJ1-5; D gene uncertain. Looked up from germline, CDR1 is LNHDA and CDR2 is SQIVND (reference sequence). The ends were cut back, 3 bases at V and 2 bases at J, with 14 bases in the middle. The length of the CDR3 is 16 residues. This CDR3 is CASSIAGDLGNQPQHF. In DNA, the CDR3 is TGTGCCAGTAGTATCGCAGGAGACTTGGGCAATCAGCCCCAGCATTTT.

The rearrangement uses TRBV9 and TRBJ2-3; no clear D. The germline gives CDR1 SGDLS, CDR2 YYNGEE. The CDR3 has 15 residues. V was cut by 0 bases and J by 0 bases, with 8 bases left in between. CDR3 sequence reads: CASSVVARSTDTQYF. The CDR3 DNA is TGTGCCAGCAGCGTAGTCGCCCGCAGCACAGATACGCAGTATTTT. The full variable domain, completed using reference TRBV9 and TRBJ2-3, is DSGVTQTPKHLITATGQRVTLRCSPRSGDLSVYWYQQSLDQGLQFLIQYYNGEERAKGNILERFSAQQFPDLHSELNLSSLELGDSALYFCASSVVARSTDTQYFGPGTRLTVL.

V usage is TRBV4-1 and J usage is TRBJ2-1; no reliable D call. Trimming shortened V by 0 bases and J by 6 bases, and 15 bases separated the two germline ends. CDR3 length: 16 residues. In germline, CDR1 is MGHRA, CDR2 YSYEKL. Here the CDR3 DNA reads TGCGCCAGCAGCCAAGAACCCGCGACTCCCCTCAATGAGCAGTTCTTC. Translation gives CASSQEPATPLNEQFF.

The chain is built from TRBV7-9 and TRBJ2-5; no clear D. Germline V gene lookup returns CDR1 SEHNR and CDR2 FQNEAQ (reference sequence). V lost 5 bases and J 5 bases, leaving 12 bases between the germline ends. The CDR3 runs to 13 residues. CDR3 in DNA: TGTGCCAGCAGCGCGGTAATAGGGGAGACCCAGTACTTC. Its translation is CASSAVIGETQYF.

CDR3 residues: CASSVGGGTLSGNTIYF. In DNA, the CDR3 is TGTGCCAGCAGCGTAGGAGGTGGGACGCTCTCTGGAAACACCATATATTTT. The chain carries TRBV9 and TRBJ1-3; D is perhaps TRBD1 (5 bases). V lost 0 bases and J 0 bases, leaving 13 bases between the germline ends. Germline V gene sequence: CDR1 SGDLS, CDR2 YYNGEE. There are 17 residues in the CDR3.